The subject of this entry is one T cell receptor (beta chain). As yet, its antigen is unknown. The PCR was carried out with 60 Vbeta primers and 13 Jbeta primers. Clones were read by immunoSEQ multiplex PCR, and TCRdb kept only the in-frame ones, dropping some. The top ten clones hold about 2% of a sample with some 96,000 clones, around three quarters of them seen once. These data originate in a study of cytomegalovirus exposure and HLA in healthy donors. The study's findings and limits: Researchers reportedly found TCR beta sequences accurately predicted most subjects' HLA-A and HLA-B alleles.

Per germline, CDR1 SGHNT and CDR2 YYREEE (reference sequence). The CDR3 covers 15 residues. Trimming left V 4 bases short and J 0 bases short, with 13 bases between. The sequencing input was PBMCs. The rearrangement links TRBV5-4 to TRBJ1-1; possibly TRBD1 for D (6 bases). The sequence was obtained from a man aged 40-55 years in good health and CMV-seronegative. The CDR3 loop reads CASSVEGTLNTEAFF. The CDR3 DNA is TGTGCCAGCAGCGTCGAAGGGACATTGAACACTGAAGCTTTCTTT.